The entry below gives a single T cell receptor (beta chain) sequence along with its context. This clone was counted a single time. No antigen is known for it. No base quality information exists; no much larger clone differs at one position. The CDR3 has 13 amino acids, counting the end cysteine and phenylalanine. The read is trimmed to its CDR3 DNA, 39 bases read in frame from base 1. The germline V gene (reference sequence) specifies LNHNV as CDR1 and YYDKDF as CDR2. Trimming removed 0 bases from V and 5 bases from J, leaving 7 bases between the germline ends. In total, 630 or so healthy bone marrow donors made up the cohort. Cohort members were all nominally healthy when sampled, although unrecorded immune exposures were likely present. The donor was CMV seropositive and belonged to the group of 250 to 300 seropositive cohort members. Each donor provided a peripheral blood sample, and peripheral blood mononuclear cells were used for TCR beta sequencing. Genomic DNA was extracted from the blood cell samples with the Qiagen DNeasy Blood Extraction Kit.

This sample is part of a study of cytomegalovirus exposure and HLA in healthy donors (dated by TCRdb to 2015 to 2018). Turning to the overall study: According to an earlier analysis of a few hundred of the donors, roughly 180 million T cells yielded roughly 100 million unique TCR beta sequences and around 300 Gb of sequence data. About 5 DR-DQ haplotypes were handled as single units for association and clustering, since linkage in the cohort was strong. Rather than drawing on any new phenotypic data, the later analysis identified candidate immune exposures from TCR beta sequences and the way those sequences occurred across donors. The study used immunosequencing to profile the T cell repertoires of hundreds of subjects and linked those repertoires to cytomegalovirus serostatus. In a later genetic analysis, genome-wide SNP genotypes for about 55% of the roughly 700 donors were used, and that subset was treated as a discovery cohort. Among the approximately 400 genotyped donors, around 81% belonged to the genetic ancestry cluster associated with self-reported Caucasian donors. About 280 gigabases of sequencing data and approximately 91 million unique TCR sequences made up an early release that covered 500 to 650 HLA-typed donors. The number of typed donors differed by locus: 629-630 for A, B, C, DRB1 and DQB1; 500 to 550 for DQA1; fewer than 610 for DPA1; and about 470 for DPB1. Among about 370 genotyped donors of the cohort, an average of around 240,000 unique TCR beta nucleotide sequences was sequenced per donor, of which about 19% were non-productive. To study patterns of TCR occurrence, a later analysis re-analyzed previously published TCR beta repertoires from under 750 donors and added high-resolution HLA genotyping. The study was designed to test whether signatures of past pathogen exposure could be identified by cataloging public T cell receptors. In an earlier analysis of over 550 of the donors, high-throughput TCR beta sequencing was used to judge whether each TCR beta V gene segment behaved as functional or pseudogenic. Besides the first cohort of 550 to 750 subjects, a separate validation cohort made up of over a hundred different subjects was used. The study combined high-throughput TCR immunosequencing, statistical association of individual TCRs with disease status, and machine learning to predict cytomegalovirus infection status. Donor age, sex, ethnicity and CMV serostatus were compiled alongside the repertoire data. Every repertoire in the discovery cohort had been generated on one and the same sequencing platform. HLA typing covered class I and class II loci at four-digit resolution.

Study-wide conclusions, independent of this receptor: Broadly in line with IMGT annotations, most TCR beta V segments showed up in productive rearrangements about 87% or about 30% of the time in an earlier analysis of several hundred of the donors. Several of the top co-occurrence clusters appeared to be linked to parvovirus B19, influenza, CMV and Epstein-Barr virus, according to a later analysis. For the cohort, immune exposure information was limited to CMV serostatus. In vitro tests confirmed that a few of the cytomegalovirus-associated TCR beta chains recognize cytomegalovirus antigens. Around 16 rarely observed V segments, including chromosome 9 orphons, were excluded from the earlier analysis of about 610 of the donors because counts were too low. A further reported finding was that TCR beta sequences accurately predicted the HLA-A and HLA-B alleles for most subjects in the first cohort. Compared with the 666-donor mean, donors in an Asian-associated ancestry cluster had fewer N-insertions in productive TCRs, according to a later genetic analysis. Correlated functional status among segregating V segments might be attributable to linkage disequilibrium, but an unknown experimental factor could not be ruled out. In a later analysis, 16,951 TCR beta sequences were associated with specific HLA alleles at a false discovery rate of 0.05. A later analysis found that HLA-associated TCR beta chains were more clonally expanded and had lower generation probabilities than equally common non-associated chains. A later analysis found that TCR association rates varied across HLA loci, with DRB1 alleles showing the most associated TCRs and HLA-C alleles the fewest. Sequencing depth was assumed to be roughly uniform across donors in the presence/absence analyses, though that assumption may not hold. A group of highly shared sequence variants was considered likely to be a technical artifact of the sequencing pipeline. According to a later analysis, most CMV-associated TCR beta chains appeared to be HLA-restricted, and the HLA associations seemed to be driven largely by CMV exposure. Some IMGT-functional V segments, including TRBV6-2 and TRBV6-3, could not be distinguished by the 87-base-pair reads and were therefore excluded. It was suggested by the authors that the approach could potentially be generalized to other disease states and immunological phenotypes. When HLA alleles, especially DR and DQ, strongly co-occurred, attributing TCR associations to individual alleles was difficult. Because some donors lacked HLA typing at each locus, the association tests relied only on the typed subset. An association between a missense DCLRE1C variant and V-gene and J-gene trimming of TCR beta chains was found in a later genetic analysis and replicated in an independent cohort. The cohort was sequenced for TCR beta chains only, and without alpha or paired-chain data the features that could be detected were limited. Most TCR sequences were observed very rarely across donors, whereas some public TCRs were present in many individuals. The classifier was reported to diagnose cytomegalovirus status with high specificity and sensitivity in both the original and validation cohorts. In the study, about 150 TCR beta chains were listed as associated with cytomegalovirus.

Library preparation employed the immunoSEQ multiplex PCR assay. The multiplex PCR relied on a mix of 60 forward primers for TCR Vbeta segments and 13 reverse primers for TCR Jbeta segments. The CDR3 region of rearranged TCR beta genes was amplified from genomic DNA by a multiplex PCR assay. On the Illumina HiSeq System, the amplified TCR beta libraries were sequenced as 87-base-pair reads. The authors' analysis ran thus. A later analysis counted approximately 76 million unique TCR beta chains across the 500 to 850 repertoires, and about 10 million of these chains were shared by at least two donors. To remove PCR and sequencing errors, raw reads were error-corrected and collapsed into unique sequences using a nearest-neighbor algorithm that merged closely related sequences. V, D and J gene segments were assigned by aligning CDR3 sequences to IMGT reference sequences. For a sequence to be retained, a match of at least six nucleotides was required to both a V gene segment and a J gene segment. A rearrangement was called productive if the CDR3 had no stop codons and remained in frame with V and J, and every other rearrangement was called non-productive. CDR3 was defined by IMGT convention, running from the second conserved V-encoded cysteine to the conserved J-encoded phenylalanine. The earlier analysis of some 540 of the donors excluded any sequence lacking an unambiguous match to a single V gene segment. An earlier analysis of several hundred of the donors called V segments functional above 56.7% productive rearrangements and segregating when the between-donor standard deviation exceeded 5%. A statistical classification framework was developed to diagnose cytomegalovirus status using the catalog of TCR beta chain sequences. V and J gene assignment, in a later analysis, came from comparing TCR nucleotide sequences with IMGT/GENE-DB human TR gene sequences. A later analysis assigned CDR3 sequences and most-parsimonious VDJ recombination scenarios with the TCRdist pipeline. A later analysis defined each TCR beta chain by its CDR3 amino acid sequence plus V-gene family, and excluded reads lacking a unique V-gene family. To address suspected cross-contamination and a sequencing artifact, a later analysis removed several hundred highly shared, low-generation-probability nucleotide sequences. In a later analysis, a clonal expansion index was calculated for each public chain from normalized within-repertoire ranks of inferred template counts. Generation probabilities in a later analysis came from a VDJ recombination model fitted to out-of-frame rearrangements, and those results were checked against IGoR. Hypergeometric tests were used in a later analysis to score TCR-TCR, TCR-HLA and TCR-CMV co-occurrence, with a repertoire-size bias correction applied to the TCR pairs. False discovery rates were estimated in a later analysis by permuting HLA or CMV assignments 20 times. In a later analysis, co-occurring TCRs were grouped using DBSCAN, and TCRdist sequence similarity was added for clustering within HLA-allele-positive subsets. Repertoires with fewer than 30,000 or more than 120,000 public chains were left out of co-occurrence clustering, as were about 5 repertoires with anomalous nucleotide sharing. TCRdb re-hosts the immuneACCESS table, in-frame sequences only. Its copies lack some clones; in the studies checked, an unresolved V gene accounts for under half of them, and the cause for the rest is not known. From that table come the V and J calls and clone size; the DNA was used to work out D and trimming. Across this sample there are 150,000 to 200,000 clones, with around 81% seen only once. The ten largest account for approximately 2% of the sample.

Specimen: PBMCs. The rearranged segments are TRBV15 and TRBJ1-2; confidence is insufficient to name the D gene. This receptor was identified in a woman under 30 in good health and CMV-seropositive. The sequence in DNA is TGTGCCACCAGCAGAGATGTCGGTTATGGCTACACCTTC. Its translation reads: CATSRDVGYGYTF.